The rows below give T cell receptor beta chains drawn from one sample of a study of immune evolution from preneoplasia to lung adenocarcinoma. TCRdb keeps only in-frame clones here, not all; method: immunoSEQ multiplex PCR. The sample lists about 3,800 clones, approximately 81% seen once, with around 8.8% in the top ten. Material: FFPE adjacent normal lung tissue. Every receptor here comes from a person between 65 and 79 years old with lung adenocarcinoma. Each CDR3 is given with its conserved first and last residue. The D gene is left open where the match is weak. Clone size is stated in some rows and not others, as once, few, many or a class when expanded.

J: TRBJ1-4; D: .; V: TRBV7-9; size: .; DNA: TGTGCCAGCAGCACCGGGTCCCAGGGTGAAAAACTGTTTTTT; CDR3: CASSTGSQGEKLFF
J: TRBJ2-1; D: .; V: TRBV27; size: .; DNA: TGTGCCAGCAGTCTGAAGCGTAGCTCCTACAATGAGCAGTTCTTC; CDR3: CASSLKRSSYNEQFF
J: TRBJ1-1; D: .; V: TRBV11-2; size: .; DNA: TGTGCCAGCAGCTTAGTCGAGTACTCAGCTTTGGCCCCTGAAGCTTTCTTT; CDR3: CASSLVEYSALAPEAFF
J: TRBJ2-7; D: TRBD1; V: TRBV27; size: .; DNA: TGTGCCAGCAGTTTAGCGACAGGGGCCTACGAGCAGTACTTC; CDR3: CASSLATGAYEQYF
J: TRBJ2-7; D: TRBD2; V: TRBV6-5; size: once; DNA: TGTGCCAGCAGCATGGGACTAGGGTACGAGCAGTACTTC; CDR3: CASSMGLGYEQYF
J: TRBJ1-3; D: TRBD1; V: TRBV6-5; size: .; DNA: TGTGCCAGCAGGGATCACAGGGGTTCTGGAAACACCATATATTTT; CDR3: CASRDHRGSGNTIYF
J: TRBJ2-7; D: .; V: TRBV6-5; size: .; DNA: TGTGCCAGCAGTAAAGGACCTAACCCCTACGAGCAGTACTTC; CDR3: CASSKGPNPYEQYF
J: TRBJ1-2; D: TRBD1; V: TRBV28; size: .; DNA: TGTGCCAGCACCTCTCCGGGACAGATTTATGGCTACACCTTC; CDR3: CASTSPGQIYGYTF
J: TRBJ2-5; D: TRBD2; V: TRBV11-2; size: .; DNA: TGTGCCAGCAGCTCCCACGGACTAGCGGGGGGAGGCGAGACCCAGTACTTC; CDR3: CASSSHGLAGGGETQYF
J: TRBJ1-2; D: .; V: TRBV7-8; size: .; DNA: TGTGCCAGCAGCTCCGAAAGGGGGAGTCCTGGCTACACCTTC; CDR3: CASSSERGSPGYTF
J: TRBJ2-7; D: TRBD2; V: TRBV27; size: .; DNA: TGTGCCAGCAGCCCCGCGGGAGGGATCTACGAGCAGTACTTC; CDR3: CASSPAGGIYEQYF
J: TRBJ2-7; D: .; V: TRBV15; size: .; DNA: TGTGCCACCAGCAGAGCTCAGGGGCTAGACGAGCAGTACTTC; CDR3: CATSRAQGLDEQYF
J: TRBJ2-5; D: TRBD1; V: TRBV5-1; size: .; DNA: TGCGCCAGCAGCTTACAGGGGATCCAAGAGACCCAGTACTTC; CDR3: CASSLQGIQETQYF
J: TRBJ2-1; D: .; V: TRBV25-1; size: .; DNA: TGTGCCAGCAGTGAATACCCGAACAATGAGCAGTTCTTC; CDR3: CASSEYPNNEQFF
J: TRBJ1-2; D: .; V: TRBV5-6; size: .; DNA: TGTGCCAGCAGCCTCCCCGGGGGTGGCTACACCTTC; CDR3: CASSLPGGGYTF
J: TRBJ2-7; D: .; V: TRBV28; size: .; DNA: TGTGCCAGCAGTCCAACCGTAATAGTTTCCTACGAGCAGTACTTC; CDR3: CASSPTVIVSYEQYF
J: TRBJ2-3; D: .; V: TRBV19; size: .; DNA: TGTGCCAGTATGGCCGATAGAACAGATACGCAGTATTTT; CDR3: CASMADRTDTQYF
J: TRBJ2-7; D: TRBD2; V: TRBV30; size: once; DNA: TGTGCCGGACATCCGGGACTAGCACTGTCCGAGCAGTACTTC; CDR3: CAGHPGLALSEQYF
J: TRBJ2-2; D: .; V: TRBV15; size: once; DNA: TGTGCCACCAGCAGAGATGAGAAGGACAGACTGTTTTTT; CDR3: CATSRDEKDRLFF
J: TRBJ1-2; D: .; V: TRBV5-1; size: once; DNA: TGCGCCAGCAGCTTAGCAGGGTCCCCTAACTATGGCTACACCTTC; CDR3: CASSLAGSPNYGYTF
J: TRBJ2-1; D: TRBD2; V: TRBV7-3; size: .; DNA: TGTGCCAGCAGCTCGGGGAGCGGGAGCGGGGATGAGCAGTTCTTC; CDR3: CASSSGSGSGDEQFF
J: TRBJ2-3; D: TRBD2; V: TRBV5-1; size: .; DNA: TGCGCCAGCAGCTTAAGCGGGAGCGGGGCAGATACGCAGTATTTT; CDR3: CASSLSGSGADTQYF
J: TRBJ2-4; D: .; V: TRBV29-1; size: .; DNA: TGCAGCGTTGAAAGGGACTCGACCGAAAACATTCAGTACTTC; CDR3: CSVERDSTENIQYF
J: TRBJ1-3; D: .; V: TRBV23-1; size: .; DNA: TGCGCCAGCAGTCAGAAGTGCTCTGGAAACACCATATATTTT; CDR3: CASSQKCSGNTIYF
J: TRBJ2-2; D: TRBD1; V: TRBV11-2; size: once; DNA: TGTGCCAGCAGCGTCCGACAGGGTGGGACCGGGGAGCTGTTTTTT; CDR3: CASSVRQGGTGELFF
J: TRBJ2-1; D: .; V: TRBV19; size: .; DNA: TGTGCCAGTAGTAATCCGGGACCCACCAGTGAGCAGTTCTTC; CDR3: CASSNPGPTSEQFF
J: TRBJ2-5; D: .; V: TRBV29-1; size: .; DNA: TGCAGCGTTGAAGAGGGTCGGGGGTCCCAAGAGACCCAGTACTTC; CDR3: CSVEEGRGSQETQYF
J: TRBJ1-5; D: .; V: TRBV30; size: .; DNA: TGTGCCTGGAGTACTCCGAACAATCAGCCCCAGCATTTT; CDR3: CAWSTPNNQPQHF
J: TRBJ2-7; D: TRBD1; V: TRBV7-2; size: .; DNA: TGTGCCAGTGGGGCCGGGACAGGGGGCGTAGGGCAGTACTTC; CDR3: CASGAGTGGVGQYF
J: TRBJ1-1; D: .; V: TRBV9; size: .; DNA: TGTGCCAGCAGCGTTTTATACCAAGTAGAAGGAGGGAGAACTGAAGCTTTCTTT; CDR3: CASSVLYQVEGGRTEAFF
J: TRBJ2-3; D: TRBD2; V: TRBV5-1; size: .; DNA: TGCGCCAGCACCCACCCAGCGGGGATCGAAGATACGCAGTATTTT; CDR3: CASTHPAGIEDTQYF
J: TRBJ1-3; D: .; V: TRBV30; size: once; DNA: TGTGCCTGGAAGAGGTCTGGAAACACCATATATTTT; CDR3: CAWKRSGNTIYF
J: TRBJ2-5; D: TRBD1; V: TRBV7-3; size: .; DNA: TGTGCCAGCAGCTCTGACAGGGGAGAGACCCAGTACTTC; CDR3: CASSSDRGETQYF
J: TRBJ2-3; D: TRBD2; V: TRBV10-3; size: .; DNA: TGTGCCACTTCTAGCGGGACCCCCGATTCGGCTACGCAGTATTTT; CDR3: CATSSGTPDSATQYF
J: TRBJ2-2; D: .; V: TRBV19; size: few; DNA: TGTGCCAGTACGGTCCGGAACACCGGGGAGCTGTTTTTT; CDR3: CASTVRNTGELFF
J: TRBJ2-5; D: .; V: TRBV4-1; size: .; DNA: TGCGCCAGCAGCCAACAAGAGACCCAGTACTTC; CDR3: CASSQQETQYF
J: TRBJ2-7; D: TRBD1; V: TRBV28; size: .; DNA: TGTGCCAGCAGTTGGGACAGGGACCTCTCCTACGAGCAGTACTTC; CDR3: CASSWDRDLSYEQYF
J: TRBJ2-6; D: TRBD2; V: TRBV18; size: .; DNA: TGTGCCAGCTCTATAGCGGGAGGGTACGTCTCTGGGGCCAACGTCCTGACTTTC; CDR3: CASSIAGGYVSGANVLTF
J: TRBJ2-5; D: .; V: TRBV28; size: .; DNA: TGTGCCAGTGATCCCCAGGGGGGGGGTAAGGCCCAGTACTTC; CDR3: CASDPQGGGKAQYF
J: TRBJ1-2; D: TRBD1; V: TRBV5-1; size: .; DNA: TGCGCCAGCAGTAGTGATTCGGGGACAGGGAAGGGCTACACCTTC; CDR3: CASSSDSGTGKGYTF
J: TRBJ2-7; D: TRBD2; V: TRBV6-1; size: few; DNA: TGTGCCAGCGTACTAGCGGGAGGGCGGGAGCAGTACTTC; CDR3: CASVLAGGREQYF
J: TRBJ2-3; D: .; V: TRBV5-6; size: once; DNA: TGTGCCAGCAGCCTGCCGGGGCAAAGCACAGATACGCAGTATTTT; CDR3: CASSLPGQSTDTQYF
J: TRBJ2-3; D: .; V: TRBV5-1; size: .; DNA: TGCGCCCCCCCCCGGGGTCTGAGCACAGATACGCAGTATTTT; CDR3: CAPPRGLSTDTQYF
J: TRBJ1-1; D: TRBD1; V: TRBV7-2; size: once; DNA: TGTGCCAGCAGCCCGCCAGGACAGGTCCTCACTGAAGCTTTCTTT; CDR3: CASSPPGQVLTEAFF
J: TRBJ2-2; D: TRBD2; V: TRBV4-2; size: .; DNA: TGTGCCAGCAGCCCCGGGGGGGGACTAGCGGGAGTGAACACCGGGGAGCTGTTTTTT; CDR3: CASSPGGGLAGVNTGELFF
J: TRBJ2-3; D: TRBD2; V: TRBV2; size: .; DNA: TGTGCCAGCAGTCCTCTGAGCGGGAGTCAAGATACGCAGTATTTT; CDR3: CASSPLSGSQDTQYF
J: TRBJ2-7; D: .; V: TRBV7-6; size: .; DNA: TGTGCCAGCAGCGCCCAGGGGGGTCCCTACGAGCAGTACTTC; CDR3: CASSAQGGPYEQYF
J: TRBJ2-7; D: .; V: TRBV10-3; size: .; DNA: TGTGCCATAATGACAGTTACCTACGAGCAGTACTTC; CDR3: CAIMTVTYEQYF
J: TRBJ1-1; D: .; V: TRBV7-9; size: .; DNA: TGTGCCAGCACCCCCTCGGAACTCCCTAGCACTGAAGCTTTCTTT; CDR3: CASTPSELPSTEAFF
J: TRBJ2-3; D: .; V: TRBV30; size: once; DNA: TGTGCCTGGAGAGGGCCCGGCACAGATACGCAGTATTTT; CDR3: CAWRGPGTDTQYF
J: TRBJ1-5; D: TRBD1; V: TRBV5-5; size: .; DNA: TGTGCCAGCAGCTTGGGGACAGGGTGGAATCAGCCCCAGCATTTT; CDR3: CASSLGTGWNQPQHF
J: TRBJ1-5; D: .; V: TRBV5-8; size: few; DNA: TGTGCCAGCAGCACCCGGGCCAAGAATCAGCCCCAGCATTTT; CDR3: CASSTRAKNQPQHF
J: TRBJ2-7; D: TRBD1; V: TRBV7-9; size: few; DNA: TGTGCCAGCAGCTCAACAGGGGCGGGCGAGCAGTACTTC; CDR3: CASSSTGAGEQYF
J: TRBJ1-5; D: .; V: TRBV5-1; size: .; DNA: TGCGCCAGCAGCTTCGAGGGTAGGAGCAATCAGCCCCAGCATTTT; CDR3: CASSFEGRSNQPQHF